This section outlines one TCR beta chain sequence together with its context. The antigen is not known. The CDR3 has 12 amino acids. V dropped 3 bases and J dropped 11 bases, with 8 bases sitting between them. The data were obtained in a study of Ad26.COV2.S vaccination and SARS-CoV-2 variants. Broader study findings: Recipients of vaccine and of placebo showed similar breadth of their non-spike TCR repertoires. After vaccination, substantial breadth of spike-specific CD8+ and CD4+ responses was reported.

Sample treatment: some 20 received Ad26.COV2.S at low or high dose, single or two shots; five or six received placebo; per-sample allocation not given. Specimen acquisition occurred on day 63 following the initial vaccine or placebo injection. This person who donated was an adult of 18-55 years in Boston. The administered vaccine (an Ad26 vector) expressed Wuhan-strain SARS-CoV-2 spike. Assay: immunoSEQ multiplex PCR; the TCRdb copy retains only in-frame clones and omits some. Here the sample spans 250,000 to 300,000 clones, about 90% being singletons. This clonotype was sampled from a person aged 18-65 years who received the Ad26.COV2.S COVID-19 vaccine or a placebo. This rearrangement joins TRBV12-3 or TRBV12-4 to TRBJ1-6; TRBD1 is a possible D gene (5 bases). The source was peripheral blood, collected in a trial of Ad26.COV2.S vaccine versus placebo. CDR3 in amino acids: CASSLLGAPLHF. The CDR3 DNA sequence: TGTGCCAGCAGTTTGCTAGGGGCACCCCTCCACTTT.